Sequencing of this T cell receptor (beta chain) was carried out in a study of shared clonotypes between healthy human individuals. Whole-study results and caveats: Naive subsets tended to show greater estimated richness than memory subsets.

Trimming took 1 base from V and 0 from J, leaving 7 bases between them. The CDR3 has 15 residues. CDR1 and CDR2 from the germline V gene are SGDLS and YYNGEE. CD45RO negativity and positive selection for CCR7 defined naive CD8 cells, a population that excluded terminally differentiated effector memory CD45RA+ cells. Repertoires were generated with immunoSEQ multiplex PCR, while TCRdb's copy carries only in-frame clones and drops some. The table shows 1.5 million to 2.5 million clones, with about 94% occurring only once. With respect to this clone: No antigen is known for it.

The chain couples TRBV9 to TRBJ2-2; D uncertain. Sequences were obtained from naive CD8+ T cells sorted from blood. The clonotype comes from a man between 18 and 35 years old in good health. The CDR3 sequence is CASSVNLANTGELFF. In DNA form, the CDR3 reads TGTGCCAGCAGCGTAAACTTGGCGAACACCGGGGAGCTGTTTTTT.